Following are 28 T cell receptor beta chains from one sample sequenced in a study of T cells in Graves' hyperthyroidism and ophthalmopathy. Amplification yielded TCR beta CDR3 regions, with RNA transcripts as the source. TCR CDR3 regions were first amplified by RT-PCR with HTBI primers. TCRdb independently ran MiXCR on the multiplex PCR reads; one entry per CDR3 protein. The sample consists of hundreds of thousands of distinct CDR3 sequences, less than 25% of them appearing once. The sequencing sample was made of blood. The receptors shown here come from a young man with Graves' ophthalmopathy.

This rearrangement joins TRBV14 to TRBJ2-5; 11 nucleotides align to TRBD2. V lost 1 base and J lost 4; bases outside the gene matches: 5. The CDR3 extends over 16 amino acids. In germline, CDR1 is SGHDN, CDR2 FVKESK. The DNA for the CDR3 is TGTGCCAGCAGCCAAGGTCTAGCGGGAGGCAGAGAGACCCAGTACTTC. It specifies CASSQGLAGGRETQYF.

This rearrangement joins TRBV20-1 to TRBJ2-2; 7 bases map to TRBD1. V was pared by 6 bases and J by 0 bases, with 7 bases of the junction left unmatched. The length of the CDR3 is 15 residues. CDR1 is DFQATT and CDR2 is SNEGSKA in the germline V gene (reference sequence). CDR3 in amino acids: CSALKQGANTGELFF. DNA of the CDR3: TGCAGTGCCCTGAAGCAGGGGGCGAACACCGGGGAGCTGTTTTTT.

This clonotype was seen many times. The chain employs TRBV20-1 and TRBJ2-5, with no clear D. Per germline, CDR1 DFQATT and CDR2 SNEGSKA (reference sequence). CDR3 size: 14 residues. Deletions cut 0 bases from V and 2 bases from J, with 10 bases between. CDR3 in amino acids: CSARDPNKQETQYF. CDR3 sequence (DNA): TGCAGTGCTAGAGATCCTAACAAGCAAGAGACCCAGTACTTC.

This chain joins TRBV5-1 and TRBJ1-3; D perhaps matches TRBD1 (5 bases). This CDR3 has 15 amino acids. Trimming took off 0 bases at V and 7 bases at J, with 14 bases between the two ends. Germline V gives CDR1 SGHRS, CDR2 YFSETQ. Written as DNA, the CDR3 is TGCGCCAGCAGCTTGGACACTCGCCCAGGGAACACCATATATTTT. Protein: CASSLDTRPGNTIYF.

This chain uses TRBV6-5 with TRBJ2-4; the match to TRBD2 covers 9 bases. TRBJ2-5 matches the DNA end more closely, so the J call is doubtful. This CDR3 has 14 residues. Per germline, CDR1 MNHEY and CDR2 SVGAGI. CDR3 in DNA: TGTGCCAGCAGTTTTAGCGGGGGCTTCGAGACCCAGTACTTC. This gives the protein CASSFSGGFETQYF.

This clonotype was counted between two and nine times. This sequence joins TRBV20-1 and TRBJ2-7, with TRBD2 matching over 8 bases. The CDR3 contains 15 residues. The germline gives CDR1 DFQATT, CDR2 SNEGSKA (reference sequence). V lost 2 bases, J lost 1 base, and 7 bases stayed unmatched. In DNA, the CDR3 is TGCAGTGCTAGATCTCGGGGACTAGTATCCTACGAGCAGTACTTC. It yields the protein CSARSRGLVSYEQYF.

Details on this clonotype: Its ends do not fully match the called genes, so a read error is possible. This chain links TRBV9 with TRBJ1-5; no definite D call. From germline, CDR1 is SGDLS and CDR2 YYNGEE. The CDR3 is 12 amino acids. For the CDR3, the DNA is TGTGCCAGCAGCGTCCGGTGGCAGCCCCGGCATTTT. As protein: CASSVRWQPRHF. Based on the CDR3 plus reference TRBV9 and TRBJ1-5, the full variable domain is DSGVTQTPKHLITATGQRVTLRCSPRSGDLSVYWYQQSLDQGLQFLIQYYNGEERAKGNILERFSAQQFPDLHSELNLSSLELGDSALYFCASSVRWQPRHFGDGTRLSIL.

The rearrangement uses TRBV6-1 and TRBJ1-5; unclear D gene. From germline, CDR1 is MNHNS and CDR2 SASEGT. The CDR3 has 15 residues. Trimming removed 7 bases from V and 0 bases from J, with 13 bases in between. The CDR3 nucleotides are TGTGCCAGCATCCCGGCCTCGTATAGCAATCAGCCCCAGCATTTT. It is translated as CASIPASYSNQPQHF.

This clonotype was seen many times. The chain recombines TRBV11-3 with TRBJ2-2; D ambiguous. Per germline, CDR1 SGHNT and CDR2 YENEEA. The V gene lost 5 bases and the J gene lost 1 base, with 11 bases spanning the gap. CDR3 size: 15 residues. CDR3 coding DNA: TGTGCCAGCAGCGAATATGACGGGAACACCGGGGAGCTGTTTTTT. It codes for CASSEYDGNTGELFF.

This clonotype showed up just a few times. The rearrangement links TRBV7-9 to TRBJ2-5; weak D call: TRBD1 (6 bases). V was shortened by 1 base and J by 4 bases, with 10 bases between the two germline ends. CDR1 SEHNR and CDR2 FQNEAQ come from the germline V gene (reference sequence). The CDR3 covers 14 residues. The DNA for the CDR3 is TGTGCCAGCAGCTTAGGACAGGCCCCAGAGACCCAGTACTTC. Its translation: CASSLGQAPETQYF.

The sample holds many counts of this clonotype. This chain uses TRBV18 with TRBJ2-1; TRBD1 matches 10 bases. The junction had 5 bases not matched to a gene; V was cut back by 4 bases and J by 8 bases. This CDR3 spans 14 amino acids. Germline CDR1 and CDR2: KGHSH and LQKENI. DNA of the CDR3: TGTGCCAGCTCACTAGGACAGGGGGTGTATGAGCAGTTCTTC. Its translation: CASSLGQGVYEQFF.

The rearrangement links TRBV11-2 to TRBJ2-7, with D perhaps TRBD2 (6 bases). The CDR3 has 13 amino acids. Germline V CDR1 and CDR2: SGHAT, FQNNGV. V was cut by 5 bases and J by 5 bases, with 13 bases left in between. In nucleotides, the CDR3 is TGTGCCAGCAGCCTTAGACTAGTCCACGAGCAGTACTTC. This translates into CASSLRLVHEQYF.

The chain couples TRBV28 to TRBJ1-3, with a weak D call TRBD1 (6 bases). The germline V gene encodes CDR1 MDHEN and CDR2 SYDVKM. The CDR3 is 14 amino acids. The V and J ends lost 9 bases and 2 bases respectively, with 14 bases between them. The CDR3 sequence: CASKGGSPGNTIYF. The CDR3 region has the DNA TGTGCCAGTAAAGGGGGATCTCCTGGAAACACCATATATTTT.

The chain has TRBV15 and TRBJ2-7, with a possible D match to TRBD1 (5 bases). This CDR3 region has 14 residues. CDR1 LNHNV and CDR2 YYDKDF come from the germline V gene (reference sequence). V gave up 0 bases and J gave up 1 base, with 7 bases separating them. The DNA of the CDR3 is TGTGCCACCAGCAGAGATTCAGGGTCCTACGAGCAGTACTTC. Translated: CATSRDSGSYEQYF.

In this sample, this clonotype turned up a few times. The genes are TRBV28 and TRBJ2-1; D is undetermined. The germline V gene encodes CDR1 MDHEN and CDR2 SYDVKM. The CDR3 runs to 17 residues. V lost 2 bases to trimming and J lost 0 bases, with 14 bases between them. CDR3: CASSLGWAGSSYNEQFF. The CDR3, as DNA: TGTGCCAGCAGTTTAGGTTGGGCTGGAAGCTCCTACAATGAGCAGTTCTTC.

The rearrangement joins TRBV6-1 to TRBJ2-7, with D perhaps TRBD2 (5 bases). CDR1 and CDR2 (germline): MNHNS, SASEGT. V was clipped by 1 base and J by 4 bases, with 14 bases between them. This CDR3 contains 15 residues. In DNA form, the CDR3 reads TGTGCCAGCAGTGAAGAATGGACTTTGCCTTACGAGCAGTACTTC. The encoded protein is CASSEEWTLPYEQYF.

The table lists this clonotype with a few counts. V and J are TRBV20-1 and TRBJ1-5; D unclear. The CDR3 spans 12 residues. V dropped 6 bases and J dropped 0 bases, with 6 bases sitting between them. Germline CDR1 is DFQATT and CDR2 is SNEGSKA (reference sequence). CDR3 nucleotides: TGCAGTGCGATCGATAGCAATCAGCCCCAGCATTTT. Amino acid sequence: CSAIDSNQPQHF.

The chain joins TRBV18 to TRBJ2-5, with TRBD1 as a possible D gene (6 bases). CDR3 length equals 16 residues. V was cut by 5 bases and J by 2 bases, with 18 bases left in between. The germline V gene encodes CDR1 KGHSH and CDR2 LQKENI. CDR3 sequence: CASSDGQPNLQETQYF. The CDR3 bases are TGTGCCAGCTCAGACGGACAGCCGAACTTACAAGAGACCCAGTACTTC.

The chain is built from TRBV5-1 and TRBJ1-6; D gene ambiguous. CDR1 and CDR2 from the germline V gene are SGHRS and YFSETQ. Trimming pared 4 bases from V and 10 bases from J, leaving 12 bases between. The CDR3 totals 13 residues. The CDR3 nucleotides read TGCGCCAGCAGCCTCACTTATCTATCACCCCTCCACTTT. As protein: CASSLTYLSPLHF.

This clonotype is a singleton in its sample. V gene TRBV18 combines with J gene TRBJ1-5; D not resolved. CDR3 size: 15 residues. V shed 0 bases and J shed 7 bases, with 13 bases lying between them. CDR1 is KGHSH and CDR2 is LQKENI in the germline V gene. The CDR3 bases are TGTGCCAGCTCACCACCAGGAGGAGGGAGCCAGCCCCAGCATTTT. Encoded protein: CASSPPGGGSQPQHF. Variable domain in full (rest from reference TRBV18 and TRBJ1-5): NAGVMQNPRHLVRRRGQEARLRCSPMKGHSHVYWYRQLPEEGLKFMVYLQKENIIDESGMPKERFSAEFPKEGPSILRIQQVVRGDSAAYFCASSPPGGGSQPQHFGDGTRLSIL.

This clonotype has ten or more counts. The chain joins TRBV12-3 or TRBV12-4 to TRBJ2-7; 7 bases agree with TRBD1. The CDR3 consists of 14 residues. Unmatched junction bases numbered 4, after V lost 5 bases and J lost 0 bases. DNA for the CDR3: TGTGCCAGCAGTGTACAGGGGAGCTCCTACGAGCAGTACTTC. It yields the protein CASSVQGSSYEQYF.

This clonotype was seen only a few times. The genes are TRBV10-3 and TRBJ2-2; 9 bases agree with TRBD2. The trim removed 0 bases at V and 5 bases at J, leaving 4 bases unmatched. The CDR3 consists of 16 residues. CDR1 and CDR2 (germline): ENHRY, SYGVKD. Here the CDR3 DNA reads TGTGCCATCAGTGAGTCTAGCGGGAGTCGGACCGGGGAGCTGTTTTTT. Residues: CAISESSGSRTGELFF.

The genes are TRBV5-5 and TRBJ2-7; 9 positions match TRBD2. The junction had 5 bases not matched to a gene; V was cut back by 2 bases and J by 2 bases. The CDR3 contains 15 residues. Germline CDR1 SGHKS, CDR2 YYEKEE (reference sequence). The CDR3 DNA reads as TGTGCCAGCAGCTTTGTAGCGGGAGTAGCCTACGAGCAGTACTTC. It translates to CASSFVAGVAYEQYF.

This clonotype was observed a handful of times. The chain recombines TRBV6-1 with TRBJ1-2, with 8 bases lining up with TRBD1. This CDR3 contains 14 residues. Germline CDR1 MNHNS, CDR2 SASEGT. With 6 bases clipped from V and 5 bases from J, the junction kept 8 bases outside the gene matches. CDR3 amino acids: CASRRTGPAYGYTF. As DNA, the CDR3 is TGTGCCAGCAGACGGACAGGGCCGGCTTATGGCTACACCTTC.

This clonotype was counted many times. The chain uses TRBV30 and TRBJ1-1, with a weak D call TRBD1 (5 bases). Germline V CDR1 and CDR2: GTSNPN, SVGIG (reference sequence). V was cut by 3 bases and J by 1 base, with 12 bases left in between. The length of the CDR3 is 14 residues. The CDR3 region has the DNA TGTGCCTGGAGCGCAGGGTCCCGGAACACTGAAGCTTTCTTT. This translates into CAWSAGSRNTEAFF.

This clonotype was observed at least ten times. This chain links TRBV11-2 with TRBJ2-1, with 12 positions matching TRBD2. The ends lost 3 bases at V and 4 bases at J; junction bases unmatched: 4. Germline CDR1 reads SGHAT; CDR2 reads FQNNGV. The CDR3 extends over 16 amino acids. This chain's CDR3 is CASSLTSGSQYNEQFF. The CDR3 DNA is TGTGCCAGCAGCTTGACTAGCGGGAGTCAATACAATGAGCAGTTCTTC.

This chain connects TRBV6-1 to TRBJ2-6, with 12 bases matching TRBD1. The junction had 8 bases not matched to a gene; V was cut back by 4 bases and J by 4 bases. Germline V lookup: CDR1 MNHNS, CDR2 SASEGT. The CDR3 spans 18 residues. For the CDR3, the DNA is TGTGCCAGCAGTGGGCCCGGGACAGGGGGCGACGGGGCCAACGTCCTGACTTTC. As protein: CASSGPGTGGDGANVLTF.

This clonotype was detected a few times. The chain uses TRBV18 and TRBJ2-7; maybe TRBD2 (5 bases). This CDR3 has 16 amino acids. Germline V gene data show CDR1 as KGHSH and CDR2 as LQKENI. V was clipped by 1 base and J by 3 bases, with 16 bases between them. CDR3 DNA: TGTGCCAGCTCACCACAAGAAGTGAAGGGAGTCTACGAGCAGTACTTC. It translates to CASSPQEVKGVYEQYF.